Following are 10 T cell receptor beta chains from one sample sequenced in a study of post-analysis software for immune sequencing data. Study outcomes and limitations: The five TRBV segments detected at higher frequency in patients than in controls included TRBV5-6, TRBV5-1 and TRBV20-1.

Sequencing libraries made from TCR beta cDNA carried unique molecular identifiers. One entry per CDR3 protein results from TCRdb running MiXCR on the PCR reads. The sample lists about 540,000 distinct CDR3 sequences, around 34% occurring once. These receptors are not linked to any known antigen. The sequencing sample was made of blood. Receptors originate from a girl aged 2 to 17 with multiple sclerosis.

The chain couples TRBV20-1 to TRBJ2-7, with D possibly TRBD2 on 6 matching bases. The CDR3 contains 15 residues. Deletions cut 5 bases from V and 0 bases from J, with 17 bases between. Looked up from germline, CDR1 is DFQATT and CDR2 is SNEGSKA (reference sequence). This chain's CDR3 is CSARIGTFSSYEQYF. CDR3 DNA sequence: TGCAGTGCTCGTATCGGGACTTTTAGCTCCTACGAGCAGTACTTC.

In DNA, the CDR3 is TGTGCCACCAGCAGAGATAGGAGACAGAGCTATGGCTACACCTTC. Translated: CATSRDRRQSYGYTF. The chain uses TRBV15 and TRBJ1-2; a possible D gene is TRBD1 (5 bases). The CDR3 covers 15 residues. The V gene lost 0 bases and the J gene lost 4 bases, with 12 bases spanning the gap. In germline, CDR1 is LNHNV, CDR2 YYDKDF (reference sequence).

This chain connects TRBV12-3 or TRBV12-4 to TRBJ2-1, with 10 bases matching TRBD2. The CDR3 spans 19 residues. The junction had 15 bases not matched to a gene; V was cut back by 6 bases and J by 1 base. The CDR3 region has the DNA TGTGCCAGCAGCTTATTTTCGGAAGCGGGGGGGACATCCTACAATGAGCAGTTCTTC. Residues: CASSLFSEAGGTSYNEQFF.

The rearrangement joins TRBV7-9 to TRBJ1-1; D possibly corresponds to TRBD1 (6 bases). Germline CDR1 SEHNR, CDR2 FQNEAQ (reference sequence). The CDR3 contains 14 residues. V was pared by 4 bases and J by 3 bases, with 12 bases between. The CDR3 DNA reads as TGTGCCAGCAGCTGGGGGACAAGTGACACTGAAGCTTTCTTT. Encoded protein: CASSWGTSDTEAFF. The full variable domain, rest sourced from reference TRBV7-9 and TRBJ1-1, is DTGVSQNPRHKITKRGQNVTFRCDPISEHNRLYWYRQTLGQGPEFLTYFQNEAQLEKSRLLSDRFSAERPKGSFSTLEIQRTEQGDSAMYLCASSWGTSDTEAFFGQGTRLTVV.

There are many counts of this clonotype. The gene calls are TRBV10-3 and TRBJ2-7; TRBD1 is a possible D gene (5 bases). Germline V gene sequence: CDR1 ENHRY, CDR2 SYGVKD. CDR3 length equals 13 residues. Trimming cost V 2 bases and J 4 bases, with 9 bases left between them. As DNA, the CDR3 is TGTGCCATCAGTGAGGGACAAGGTTACGAGCAGTACTTC. This encodes CAISEGQGYEQYF.

The chain links TRBV11-2 to TRBJ2-3; TRBD2 matches 9 bases. In germline, CDR1 is SGHAT, CDR2 FQNNGV. The CDR3 spans 18 residues. V lost 2 bases to trimming and J lost 2 bases; unmatched junction nucleotides: 11. In DNA, the CDR3 is TGTGCCAGCAGCTTATACGCGTGGAGCGGGGGGTCCACAGATACGCAGTATTTT. Protein: CASSLYAWSGGSTDTQYF.

On this clonotype itself: Compared with germline, one end of the junction differs, possibly owing to a read error. The chain is built from TRBV4-1 and TRBJ2-5; 8 nucleotides line up with TRBD1. Per the germline V gene, CDR1 is MGHRA and CDR2 is YSYEKL. This CDR3 has 15 residues. The CDR3 is CASNQQGQGVETQYF. In nucleotides, the CDR3 is TGCGCCAGCAACCAACAAGGACAGGGTGTAGAGACCCAGTACTTC.

The chain couples TRBV4-1 to TRBJ1-2; D gene unclear. This CDR3 contains 14 residues. The germline gives CDR1 MGHRA, CDR2 YSYEKL. Trimming took 5 bases from V and 0 from J, leaving 10 bases between them. The DNA for the CDR3 is TGCGCCAGCAGCTCCGCCGGGGCTAACTATGGCTACACCTTC. It codes for CASSSAGANYGYTF.

The rearrangement uses TRBV20-1 and TRBJ2-3, with D maybe TRBD2 (5 bases). V lost 0 bases, J lost 5 bases, and 18 bases lay in between. The germline V gene encodes CDR1 DFQATT and CDR2 SNEGSKA (reference sequence). This CDR3 contains 16 residues. CDR3 DNA: TGCAGTGCTAGAGATCTCGGAGGCGAGGTCCTAGATACGCAGTATTTT. The encoded protein is CSARDLGGEVLDTQYF.

CDR3 nucleotides: TGTGCCAACAACCCCGAGGGGGGGACCTATGGCTACACCTTC. Its protein product is CANNPEGGTYGYTF. The V and J genes are TRBV7-2 and TRBJ1-2; D is perhaps TRBD1 (6 bases). V dropped 10 bases and J dropped 4 bases, with 19 bases sitting between them. CDR1 and CDR2 (germline): SGHTA, FQGNSA. The CDR3 sequence is 14 residues long. The full variable domain, in which reference TRBV7-2 and TRBJ1-2 provide the parts outside the CDR3, is GAGVSQSPSNKVTEKGKDVELRCDPISGHTALYWYRQSLGQGLEFLIYFQGNSAPDKSGLPSDRFSAERTGGSVSTLTIQRTQQEDSAVYLCANNPEGGTYGYTFGSGTRLTVV.